This T cell receptor beta chain originates from a study of shared clonotypes between healthy human individuals. Study findings and constraints: Among the subsets, naive ones generally showed larger estimated richness than memory ones.

Within Nashville, Tennessee resided all donors, each a Caucasian adult. Clones were read by immunoSEQ multiplex PCR, and TCRdb kept only the in-frame ones, dropping some. The data hold 1 million to 1.2 million clones, with around three quarters observed a single time. As regards this clone: Its cognate antigen is unknown.

With 8 bases removed from V and 6 bases from J, the gap between germline ends came to 17 bases. The CDR3 runs to 14 residues. CDR1 and CDR2 (germline): WNHNN, SYGVQD (reference sequence). The chain employs TRBV10-1 and TRBJ2-1; TRBD1 is a possible D gene (6 bases). The specimen sequenced was memory CD4+ T cells from PBMCs. The subset denotes: CD45RA-negative fraction. This clonotype was obtained from a man aged 18 to 30 in good health. Some clones in this sample may be carry-over from other donors' samples. CDR3 region: CASAHHREPNEQFF. CDR3 sequence (DNA): TGCGCCAGCGCCCATCACAGGGAGCCCAATGAGCAGTTCTTC.